This T cell receptor (beta chain) was recorded in a study of Graves' ophthalmopathy and Graves' hyperthyroidism. About the research overall: Peripheral blood samples were taken at initial diagnosis, before any treatment.

Broader study findings: For separating ophthalmopathy from stable hyperthyroidism, a 13-signature model gave less than 90% sensitivity and roughly 83% specificity.

From RNA, the CDR3 regions of TCR beta chains were amplified and sequenced. Second-round multiplex PCR followed a first-round RT-PCR using HTBI primers. TCRdb re-analysed the multiplex PCR reads in MiXCR, keeping a single row per CDR3 protein. The sample contains under 200,000 distinct CDR3 sequences, 30% to 45% of which appear only once. This clonotype was recorded at least ten times. Its antigen is as yet unknown. After removal of 1 base from V and 5 bases from J, the junction contained 2 bases not matched to a gene. The CDR3 length is 13 residues. Each diagnosis was determined on the basis of clinical symptoms, serum thyroxine, TRAb, thyroid ultrasound and orbital computed tomography.

The chain carries TRBV12-3 or TRBV12-4 and TRBJ2-7, with 7 bases that match TRBD1. The source is a woman aged 40 to 50 with Graves' ophthalmopathy. The specimen sequenced was peripheral blood. The CDR3 DNA reads TGTGCCAGCAGTTTAGTCGGACAGGACGAGCAGTACTTC. It codes for CASSLVGQDEQYF.